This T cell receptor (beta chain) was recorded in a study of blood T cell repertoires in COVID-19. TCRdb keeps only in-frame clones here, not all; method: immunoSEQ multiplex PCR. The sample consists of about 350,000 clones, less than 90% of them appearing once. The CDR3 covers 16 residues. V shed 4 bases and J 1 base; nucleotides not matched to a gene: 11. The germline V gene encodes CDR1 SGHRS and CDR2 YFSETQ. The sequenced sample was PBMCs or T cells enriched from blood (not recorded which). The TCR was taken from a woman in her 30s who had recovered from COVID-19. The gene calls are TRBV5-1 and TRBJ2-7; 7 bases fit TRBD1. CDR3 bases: TGCGCCAGCAGCCCTGAAACCCACAGGGGATCCTACGAGCAGTACTTC. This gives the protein CASSPETHRGSYEQYF.